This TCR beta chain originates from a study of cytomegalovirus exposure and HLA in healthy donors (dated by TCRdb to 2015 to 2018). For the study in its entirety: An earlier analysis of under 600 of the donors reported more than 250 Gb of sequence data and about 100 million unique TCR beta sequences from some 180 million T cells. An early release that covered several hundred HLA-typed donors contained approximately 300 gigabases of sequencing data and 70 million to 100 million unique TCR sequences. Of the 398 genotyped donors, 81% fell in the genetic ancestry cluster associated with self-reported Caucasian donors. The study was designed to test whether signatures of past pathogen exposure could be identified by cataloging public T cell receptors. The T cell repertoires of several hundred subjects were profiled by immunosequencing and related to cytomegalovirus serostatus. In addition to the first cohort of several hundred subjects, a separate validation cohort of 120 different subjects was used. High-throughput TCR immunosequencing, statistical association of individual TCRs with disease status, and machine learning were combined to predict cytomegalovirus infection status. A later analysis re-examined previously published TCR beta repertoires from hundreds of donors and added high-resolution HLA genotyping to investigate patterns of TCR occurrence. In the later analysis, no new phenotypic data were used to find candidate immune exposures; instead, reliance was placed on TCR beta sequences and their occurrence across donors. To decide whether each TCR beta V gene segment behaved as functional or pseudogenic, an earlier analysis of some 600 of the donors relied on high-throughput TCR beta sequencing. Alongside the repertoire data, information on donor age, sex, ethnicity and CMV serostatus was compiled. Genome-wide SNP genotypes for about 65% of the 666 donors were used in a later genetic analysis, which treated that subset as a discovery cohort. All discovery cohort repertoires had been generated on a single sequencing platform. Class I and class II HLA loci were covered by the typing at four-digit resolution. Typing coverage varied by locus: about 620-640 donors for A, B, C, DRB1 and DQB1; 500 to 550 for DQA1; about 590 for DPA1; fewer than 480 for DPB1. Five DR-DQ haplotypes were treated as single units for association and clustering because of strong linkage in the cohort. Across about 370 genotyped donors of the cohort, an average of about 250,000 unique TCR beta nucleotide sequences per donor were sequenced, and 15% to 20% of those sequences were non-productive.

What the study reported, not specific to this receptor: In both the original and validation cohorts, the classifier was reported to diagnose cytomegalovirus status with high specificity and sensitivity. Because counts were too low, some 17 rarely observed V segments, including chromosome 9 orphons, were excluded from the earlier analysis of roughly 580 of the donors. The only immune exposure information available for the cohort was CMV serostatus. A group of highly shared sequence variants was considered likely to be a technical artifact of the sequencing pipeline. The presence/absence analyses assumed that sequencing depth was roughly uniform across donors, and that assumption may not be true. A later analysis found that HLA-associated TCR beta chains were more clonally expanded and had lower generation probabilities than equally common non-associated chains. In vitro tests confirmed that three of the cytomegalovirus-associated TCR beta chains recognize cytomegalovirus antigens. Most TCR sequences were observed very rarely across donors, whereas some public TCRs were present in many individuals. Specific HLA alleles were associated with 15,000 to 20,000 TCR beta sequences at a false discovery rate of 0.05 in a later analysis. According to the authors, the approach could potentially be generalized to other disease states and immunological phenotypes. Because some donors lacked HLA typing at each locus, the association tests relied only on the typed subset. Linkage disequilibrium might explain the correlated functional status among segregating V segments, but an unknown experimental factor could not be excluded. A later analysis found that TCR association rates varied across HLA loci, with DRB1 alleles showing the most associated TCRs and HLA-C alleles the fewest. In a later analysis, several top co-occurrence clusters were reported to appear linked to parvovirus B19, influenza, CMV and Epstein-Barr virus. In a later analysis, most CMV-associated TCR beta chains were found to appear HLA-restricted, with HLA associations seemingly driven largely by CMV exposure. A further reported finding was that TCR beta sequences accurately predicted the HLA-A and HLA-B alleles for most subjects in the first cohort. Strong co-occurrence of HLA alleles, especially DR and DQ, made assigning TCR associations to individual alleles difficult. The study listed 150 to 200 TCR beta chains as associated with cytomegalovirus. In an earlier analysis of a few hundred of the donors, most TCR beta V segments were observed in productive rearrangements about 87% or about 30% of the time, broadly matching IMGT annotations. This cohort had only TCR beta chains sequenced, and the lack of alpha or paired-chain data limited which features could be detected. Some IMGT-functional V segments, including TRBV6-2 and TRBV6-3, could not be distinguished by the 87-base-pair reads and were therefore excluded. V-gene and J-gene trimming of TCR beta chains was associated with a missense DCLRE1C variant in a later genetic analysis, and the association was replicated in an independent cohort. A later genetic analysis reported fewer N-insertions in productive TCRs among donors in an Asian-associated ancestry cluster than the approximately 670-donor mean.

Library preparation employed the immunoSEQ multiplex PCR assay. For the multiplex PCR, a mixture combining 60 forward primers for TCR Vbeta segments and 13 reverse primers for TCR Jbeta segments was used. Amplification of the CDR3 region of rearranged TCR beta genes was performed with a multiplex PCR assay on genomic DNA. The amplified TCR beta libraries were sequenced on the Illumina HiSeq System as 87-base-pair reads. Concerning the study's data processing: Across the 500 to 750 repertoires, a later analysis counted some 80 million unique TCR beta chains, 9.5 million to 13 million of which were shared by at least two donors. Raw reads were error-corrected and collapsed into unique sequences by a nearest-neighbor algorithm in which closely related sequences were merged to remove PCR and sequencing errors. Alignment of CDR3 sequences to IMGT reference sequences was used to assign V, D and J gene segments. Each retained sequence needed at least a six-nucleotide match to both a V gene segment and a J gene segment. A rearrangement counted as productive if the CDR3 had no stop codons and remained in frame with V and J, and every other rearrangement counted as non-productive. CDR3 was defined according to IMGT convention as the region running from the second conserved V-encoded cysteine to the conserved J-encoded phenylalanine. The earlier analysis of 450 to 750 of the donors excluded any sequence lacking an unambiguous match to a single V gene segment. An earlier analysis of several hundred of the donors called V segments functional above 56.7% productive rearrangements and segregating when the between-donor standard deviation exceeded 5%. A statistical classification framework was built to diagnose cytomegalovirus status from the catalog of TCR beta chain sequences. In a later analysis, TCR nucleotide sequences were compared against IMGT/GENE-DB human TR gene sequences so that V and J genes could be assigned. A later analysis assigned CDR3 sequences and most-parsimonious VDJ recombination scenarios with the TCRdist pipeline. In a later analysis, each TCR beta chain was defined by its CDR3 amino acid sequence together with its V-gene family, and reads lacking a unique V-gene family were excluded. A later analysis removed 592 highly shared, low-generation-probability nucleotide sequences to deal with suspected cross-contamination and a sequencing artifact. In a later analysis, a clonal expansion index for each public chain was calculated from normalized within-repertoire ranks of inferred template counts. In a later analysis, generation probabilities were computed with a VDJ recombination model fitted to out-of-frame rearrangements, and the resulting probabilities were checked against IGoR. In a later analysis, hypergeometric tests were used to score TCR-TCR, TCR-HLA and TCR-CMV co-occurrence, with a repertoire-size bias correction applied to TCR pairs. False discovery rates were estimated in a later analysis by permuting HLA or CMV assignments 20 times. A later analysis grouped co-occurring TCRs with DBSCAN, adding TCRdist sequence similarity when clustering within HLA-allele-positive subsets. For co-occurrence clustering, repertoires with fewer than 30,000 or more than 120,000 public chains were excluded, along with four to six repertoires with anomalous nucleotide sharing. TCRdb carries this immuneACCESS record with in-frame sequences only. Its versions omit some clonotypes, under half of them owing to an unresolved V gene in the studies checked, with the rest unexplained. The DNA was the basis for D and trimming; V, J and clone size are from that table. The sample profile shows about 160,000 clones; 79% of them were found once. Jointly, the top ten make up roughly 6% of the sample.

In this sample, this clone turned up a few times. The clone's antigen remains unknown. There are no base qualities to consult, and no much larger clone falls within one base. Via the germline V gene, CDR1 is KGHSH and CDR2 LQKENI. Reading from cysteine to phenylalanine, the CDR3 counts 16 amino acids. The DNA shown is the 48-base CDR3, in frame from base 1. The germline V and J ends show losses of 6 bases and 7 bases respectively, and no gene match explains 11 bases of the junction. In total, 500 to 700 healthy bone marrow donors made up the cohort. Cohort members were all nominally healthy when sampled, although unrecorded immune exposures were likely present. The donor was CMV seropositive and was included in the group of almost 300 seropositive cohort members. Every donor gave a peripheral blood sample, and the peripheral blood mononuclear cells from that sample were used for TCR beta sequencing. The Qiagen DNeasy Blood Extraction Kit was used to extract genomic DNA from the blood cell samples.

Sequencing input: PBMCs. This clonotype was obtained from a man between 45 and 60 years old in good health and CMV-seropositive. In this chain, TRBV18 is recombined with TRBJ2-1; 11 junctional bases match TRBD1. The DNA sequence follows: TGTGCCAGCTCTCAAGCCGGGACAGGGGGACGAAATGAGCAGTTCTTC. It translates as CASSQAGTGGRNEQFF.